A selection of T cell receptor beta chains follows, all from one sample in a study of T cell clones after liver transplantation. Profiled with immunoSEQ multiplex PCR; TCRdb holds only in-frame clones, not every one. The top ten clones hold around 0.83% of a sample with roughly 120,000 clones, about nine tenths of them seen once. Sample: CD4+ T cells from blood, taken 12 months after liver transplant. These TCRs come from a human patient who received a liver transplant. Some of the T cells may derive from the graft donor. CDR3s include the opening cysteine and the closing phenylalanine or tryptophan. Fields, in order: D gene, V gene, J gene, CDR3 length, CDR3 protein. D genes are given only for firm matches.

>.|TRBV5-1|TRBJ2-1|14
CASTQDTGNNEQFF
>.|TRBV7-9|TRBJ1-3|13
CASSLAQRNTIYF
>.|TRBV5-1|TRBJ2-1|13
CASSLEGVDEQFF
>.|TRBV5-6|TRBJ2-2|16
CASSPLGGSYTGELFF
>TRBD1|TRBV5-4|TRBJ2-7|15
CASSPDRGLSYEQYF
>.|TRBV28|TRBJ2-1|11
CASSLLREQFF
>.|TRBV2|TRBJ2-7|11
CASSDWDEQYF
>TRBD1|TRBV27|TRBJ1-4|15
CASSFLSGGNEKLFF
>.|TRBV28|TRBJ2-7|13
CASSEFAGYEQYF
>.|TRBV11-2|TRBJ2-1|15
CASSPVAGDGLRQFF
>.|TRBV29-1|TRBJ1-2|13
CSVEREKSYGYTF
>.|TRBV5-1|TRBJ2-5|14
CASSLVGGQETQYF
>TRBD2|TRBV4-2|TRBJ2-5|14
CASSPSGSQETQYF
>.|TRBV9|TRBJ2-3|14
CASTRSLGTDTQYF
>.|TRBV18|TRBJ2-7|15
CASSTLGKLSYEQYF
>TRBD1|TRBV2|TRBJ1-1|16
CASSEAWGTGNTEAFF
>.|TRBV5-1|TRBJ2-3|16
CASSLEGDTPTDTQYF